The T cell receptor (beta chain) under discussion was sequenced for a study of cytomegalovirus exposure and HLA in healthy donors. About the study: One earlier analysis, a look at around 180 million T cells, found roughly 120 million unique TCR beta sequences.

PCR amplification relied on 60 Vbeta primers (plus 13 Jbeta primers). Original methodology: Roughly 11 million of the 75 million to 95 million unique TCR beta chains counted in a later analysis were shared. Libraries were prepared by immunoSEQ multiplex PCR; TCRdb keeps only in-frame clonotypes and omits some of them. The V and J calls and clone size come from that table; D and trimming were worked out from the DNA. In the table there are about 89,000 clones, about 63% of which are singletons. The CDR3 has 17 residues. The germline V gene encodes CDR1 SEHNR and CDR2 FQNEAQ (reference sequence). The V gene lost 5 bases and the J gene lost 0 bases, with 14 bases spanning the gap. Overall study findings and caveats: In an earlier analysis, productive rearrangement rates for most beta V segments clustered near 87% or 30%.

Donors showed nominal health when sampled, although they likely had unrecorded immune exposures. A word on this clone: The antigen is unknown.

The chain carries TRBV7-9 and TRBJ2-6; D is perhaps TRBD1 (6 bases). The receptor was derived from a woman aged 25 to 39 in good health and CMV-seronegative. Sequences were obtained from PBMCs. The DNA for the CDR3 is TGTGCCAGCAGCCCCCCGGGACAACCCTCTGGGGCCAACGTCCTGACTTTC. This encodes CASSPPGQPSGANVLTF. Full variable domain (outside the CDR3, taken from reference TRBV7-9 and TRBJ2-6): DTGVSQNPRHKITKRGQNVTFRCDPISEHNRLYWYRQTLGQGPEFLTYFQNEAQLEKSRLLSDRFSAERPKGSFSTLEIQRTEQGDSAMYLCASSPPGQPSGANVLTFGAGSRLTVL.